These 26 T cell receptor beta chains came from one sample sequenced in a study of T cell repertoires in cytomegalovirus infection. Their antigens are not known. Using its own MiXCR run on the reads, TCRdb lists one record per CDR3 protein. This sample has approximately 1,000,000 distinct CDR3 sequences, with approximately 31% found just once. Source: cultured CD8+ T cells from PBMCs, taken from culture after CMV antigen stimulation. The receptors come from a human donor in good health (CMV status not recorded). Some clones in this sample may be carry-over from other donors' samples.

This clonotype was seen at least ten times. The chain carries TRBV7-9 and TRBJ2-1; 7 bases are a match to TRBD2. V shed 1 base and J 4 bases; nucleotides not matched to a gene: 4. The CDR3 has 15 residues. Looked up from germline, CDR1 is SEHNR and CDR2 is FQNEAQ (reference sequence). The CDR3 region is CASSLEAGVYNEQFF. CDR3 nucleotides: TGTGCCAGCAGCTTAGAGGCGGGGGTGTACAATGAGCAGTTCTTC.

This clonotype was recorded a few times. The J gene is TRBJ2-5, the V gene TRBV7-9, with D unclear. Trimming left V 2 bases short and J 3 bases short, with 13 bases between. There are 15 residues in the CDR3. Germline lookup yields CDR1 SEHNR and CDR2 FQNEAQ (reference sequence). CDR3: CASSLSVVLKETQYF. CDR3 sequence (DNA): TGTGCCAGCAGCTTATCGGTAGTTCTAAAAGAGACCCAGTACTTC.

This clonotype was detected only a few times. J is TRBJ1-3 and V is TRBV14; D gene uncertain. Germline CDR1 reads SGHDN; CDR2 reads FVKESK. The CDR3 totals 14 residues. The germline V and J ends were trimmed by 0 bases and 5 bases, with 8 bases remaining between them. CDR3 loop: CASSQDTARNTIYF. The CDR3 DNA reads as TGTGCCAGCAGCCAAGATACAGCCCGAAACACCATATATTTT.

In the case of this clonotype: Being one base from a much bigger clone, this may be a read error. Here the CDR3 DNA reads TGTGCCATCAGGGACAGCTTGAACACTGAAGCTTTCTTT. Translation: CAIRDSLNTEAFF. The genes are TRBV24-1 and TRBJ1-1; TRBD1 matches at 7 bases. CDR3 length: 13 residues. Germline V lookup: CDR1 KGHDR, CDR2 SFDVKD. Germline trimming cut 11 bases from V and 0 bases from J; bases unmatched to any gene: 5.

This clonotype has a handful of counts. The V gene is TRBV15, the J gene TRBJ2-1; 11 bases line up with TRBD1. V lost 7 bases to trimming and J lost 7 bases; unmatched junction nucleotides: 6. From germline, CDR1 is LNHNV and CDR2 YYDKDF (reference sequence). CDR3 length: 14 residues. For the CDR3, the DNA is TGTGCCACCACGCGGGACAGGGGGGTGAATGAGCAGTTCTTC. It is translated as CATTRDRGVNEQFF. Variable domain in full (rest from reference TRBV15 and TRBJ2-1): DAMVIQNPRYQVTQFGKPVTLSCSQTLNHNVMYWYQQKSSQAPKLLFHYYDKDFNNEADTPDNFQSRRPNTSFCFLDIRSPGLGDTAMYLCATTRDRGVNEQFFGPGTRLTVL.

The chain carries TRBV28 and TRBJ2-3; D is possibly TRBD1 or TRBD2 (6 bases each). The V end lost 3 bases, the J end lost 0 bases, and 19 bases lay between the germline ends. This CDR3 comprises 18 residues. Looked up from germline, CDR1 is MDHEN and CDR2 is SYDVKM. CDR3 sequence (DNA): TGTGCCAGCAGTTTCCCGGAATGGGGGGCCTATAGCACAGATACGCAGTATTTT. Amino acid sequence: CASSFPEWGAYSTDTQYF.

This clonotype turned up a few times. V usage is TRBV19 and J usage is TRBJ1-5, with 7 positions matching TRBD1. This CDR3 region has 14 residues. The V gene's germline CDR1 is LNHDA and CDR2 SQIVND (reference sequence). Trimming at V came to 9 bases and at J to 7 bases, leaving 12 bases not matched to a gene. The CDR3 reads CASSEWDSRQPQHF. CDR3 bases: TGTGCCAGCAGTGAGTGGGACAGTCGCCAGCCCCAGCATTTT.

The chain joins TRBV5-1 to TRBJ1-4; D gene ambiguous. Germline V gene lookup returns CDR1 SGHRS and CDR2 YFSETQ. The CDR3 has 15 amino acids. V was pared by 7 bases and J by 5 bases, with 18 bases between. For the CDR3, the DNA is TGCGCCAGCCGCTACCGTGGGCAGATAAATGAAAAACTGTTTTTT. Translated, it gives CASRYRGQINEKLFF.

On this clonotype itself: A read error may explain this, as a much larger clone is one base away. This chain links TRBV6-2 or TRBV6-3 with TRBJ2-1; TRBD2 matches 13 bases. The CDR3 covers 18 residues. CDR1 is MNHEY and CDR2 is SVGEGT in the germline V gene. In DNA form, the CDR3 reads TGTGCCAGCAGTGACTCGACTAGCGGGGGGTTTCCCAACAATGAGCAGTTCTTC. Residues: CASSDSTSGGFPNNEQFF.

This clonotype was detected only a few times. This chain joins TRBV4-2 and TRBJ1-5, with D tentatively TRBD1 (6 bases). Between the trimmed V and J ends, which lost 4 bases and 6 bases, there was a span of 13 bases. Germline-derived CDR1 and CDR2 are LGHNA and YNFKEQ. The CDR3 has 14 residues. As DNA, the CDR3 is TGTGCCAGCAGCCCCTCAGGGGAGGGTCAGCCCCAGCATTTT. It yields the protein CASSPSGEGQPQHF.

This rearrangement joins TRBV2 to TRBJ1-1; D remains unclear. Trimming left V 7 bases short and J 0 bases short, with 12 bases between. The CDR3 runs to 14 residues. In germline, CDR1 is SNHLY, CDR2 FYNNEI. CDR3 sequence (DNA): TGTGCCAGCACCCACCGGCAGGTGAACACTGAAGCTTTCTTT. Amino acids: CASTHRQVNTEAFF. Drawing the rest from reference TRBV2 and TRBJ1-1, the complete variable domain is EPEVTQTPSHQVTQMGQEVILRCVPISNHLYFYWYRQILGQKVEFLVSFYNNEISEKSEIFDDQFSVERPDGSNFTLKIRSTKLEDSAMYFCASTHRQVNTEAFFGQGTRLTVV.

This clonotype occurred many times. The chain links TRBV11-1 to TRBJ2-3; 10 nucleotides agree with TRBD1. This CDR3 region has 15 residues. The germline CDR1 and CDR2 sequences are SGHAT and FQDESV (reference sequence). V was pared by 5 bases and J by 3 bases, with 5 bases of the junction left unmatched. CDR3 nucleotide sequence: TGTGCCAGCAGCGCGAGGGGACAGGGGACAGATACGCAGTATTTT. It specifies CASSARGQGTDTQYF.

In its sample, this clonotype was seen a few times. The J gene is TRBJ1-5, the V gene TRBV5-4; tentatively, D is TRBD1 (5 bases). Looked up from germline, CDR1 is SGHNT and CDR2 is YYREEE (reference sequence). The ends were cut back, 2 bases at V and 5 bases at J, with 11 bases in the middle. This CDR3 is 14 amino acids long. The CDR3 here is CASSFWGGDQPQHF. DNA of the CDR3: TGTGCCAGCAGCTTTTGGGGGGGGGATCAGCCCCAGCATTTT.

The rearrangement joins TRBV6-5 to TRBJ2-5; TRBD2 aligns across 11 bases. The CDR3 has 15 amino acids. The V and J ends lost 4 bases and 5 bases, in that order; junction bases with no gene match: 6. The germline V gene has CDR1 MNHEY and CDR2 SVGAGI. The CDR3 loop reads CASSWTSGFDETQYF. The CDR3 bases are TGTGCCAGCAGTTGGACTAGCGGGTTTGATGAGACCCAGTACTTC.

This clonotype came up a few times. This rearrangement joins TRBV6-2 or TRBV6-3 to TRBJ2-1, with 8 positions matching TRBD1. Germline lookup yields CDR1 MNHEY and CDR2 SVGEGT. The CDR3 is 15 amino acids. V lost 6 bases, J lost 3 bases, and 7 bases stayed unmatched. As DNA, the CDR3 is TGTGCCAGCAGACTGGGACAGGCTAGCTACAATGAGCAGTTCTTC. Protein product: CASRLGQASYNEQFF.

In this sample, this clonotype turned up a few times. The rearrangement uses TRBV6-5 and TRBJ2-6; 8 bases fit TRBD1. V gave up 4 bases and J gave up 0 bases; unmatched junction bases: 5. The CDR3 contains 17 residues. Germline V gene lookup returns CDR1 MNHEY and CDR2 SVGAGI. CDR3 sequence: CASSSGQVGSGANVLTF. The DNA for the CDR3 is TGTGCCAGCAGTTCGGGACAGGTTGGCTCTGGGGCCAACGTCCTGACTTTC.

This clonotype showed up just a few times. This chain connects TRBV7-6 to TRBJ1-2, with D unresolved. The length of the CDR3 is 18 residues. V gave up 4 bases and J gave up 5 bases, with 26 bases separating them. In germline, CDR1 is SGHVS, CDR2 FNYEAQ. The CDR3 loop is CASSSYNQVVPNPYGYTF. The DNA for the CDR3 is TGTGCCAGCAGCTCTTACAACCAGGTCGTTCCCAACCCGTATGGCTACACCTTC. The variable domain in full, with the rest retrieved from reference TRBV7-6 and TRBJ1-2, is GAGVSQSPRYKVTKRGQDVALRCDPISGHVSLYWYRQALGQGPEFLTYFNYEAQQDKSGLPNDRFSAERPEGSISTLTIQRTEQRDSAMYRCASSSYNQVVPNPYGYTFGSGTRLTVV.

The chain recombines TRBV7-9 with TRBJ2-5; D is perhaps TRBD1 or TRBD2 (5 bases each). CDR3 size: 16 residues. Looked up from germline, CDR1 is SEHNR and CDR2 is FQNEAQ (reference sequence). Between the trimmed V and J ends, which lost 4 bases and 2 bases, there was a span of 17 bases. CDR3 region: CASSSREGALQETQYF. The CDR3 DNA reads as TGTGCCAGCAGCTCCCGGGAAGGGGCCTTACAAGAGACCCAGTACTTC.

The chain joins TRBV19 to TRBJ2-2; 10 nucleotides match TRBD1. From germline, CDR1 is LNHDA and CDR2 SQIVND (reference sequence). V lost 5 bases to trimming and J lost 13 bases; unmatched junction nucleotides: 16. The CDR3 runs 16 residues. CDR3 DNA sequence: TGTGCCAGTAGTCTTGGACAGGGGGTAATATTGGGTCGGCTGTTTTTT. It encodes CASSLGQGVILGRLFF.

The rearrangement links TRBV5-6 to TRBJ2-1; TRBD1 agrees at 7 bases. Germline-derived CDR1 and CDR2 are SGHDT and YYEEEE. The ends lost 4 bases at V and 9 bases at J; junction bases unmatched: 4. The CDR3 length is 12 residues. The CDR3 protein is CASSETGIEQFF. For the CDR3, the DNA is TGTGCCAGCAGCGAGACAGGGATTGAGCAGTTCTTC.

This chain joins TRBV3-1 and TRBJ2-5, with a possible D match to TRBD1 (6 bases). CDR3 length: 13 residues. Trimming took 1 base from V and 4 from J, leaving 7 bases between them. Germline lookup yields CDR1 LGHDT and CDR2 YNNKEL (reference sequence). CDR3: CASSQGRGETQYF. As DNA, the CDR3 is TGTGCCAGCAGCCAAGGCAGGGGAGAGACCCAGTACTTC.

This clonotype was seen many times. This sequence joins TRBV7-6 and TRBJ2-7, with D maybe TRBD1 (5 bases). V lost 5 bases, J lost 6 bases, and 20 bases lay in between. The germline V gene encodes CDR1 SGHVS and CDR2 FNYEAQ. CDR3 size: 15 residues. CDR3 nucleotides: TGTGCCAGCAGCCTCCTGACCGATGGGGCCGGCGAGCAGTACTTC. This gives the protein CASSLLTDGAGEQYF.

The gene calls are TRBV4-1 and TRBJ2-1, with D unresolved. The CDR3 sequence is 14 residues long. Germline CDR1 and CDR2: MGHRA and YSYEKL. V lost 3 bases, J lost 4 bases, and 10 bases lay in between. CDR3 DNA sequence: TGCGCCAGCAGCCAGGCAATAGGGTACAATGAGCAGTTCTTC. This encodes CASSQAIGYNEQFF.

The V call is TRBV29-1, the J call TRBJ2-1, with 11 nucleotides matching TRBD2. The V segment lost 6 bases and the J segment 8 bases; nucleotides outside the gene matches: 6. Germline CDR1 reads SQVTM; CDR2 reads ANQGSEA. This CDR3 is built from 13 residues. The CDR3 protein is CSVPGLAVHEQFF. In nucleotides, the CDR3 is TGCAGCGTGCCGGGACTAGCGGTTCATGAGCAGTTCTTC.

The CDR3 reads CASSVVPSISSPLHF. CDR3 DNA sequence: TGTGCCAGCAGCGTAGTTCCCTCAATCAGTTCACCCCTCCACTTT. The J gene is TRBJ1-6, the V gene TRBV9; D unresolved. The CDR3 totals 15 residues. Germline loops: CDR1 SGDLS, CDR2 YYNGEE. Trimming stripped 0 bases from V and 9 bases from J, with 13 bases between.

This clonotype appeared a few times. CDR3 region: CASGGQGEIGELFF. CDR3 bases: TGTGCCAGCGGGGGACAGGGGGAGATCGGGGAGCTGTTTTTT. The chain joins TRBV12-3 or TRBV12-4 to TRBJ2-2; 11 bases fit TRBD1. This CDR3 comprises 14 residues. The ends lost 8 bases at V and 7 bases at J; junction bases unmatched: 6.